The 18 T cell receptor beta chains given below trace back to one sample, sequenced in a study of Tregs in tolerant kidney transplant recipients. Profiling relied on immunoSEQ multiplex PCR, and the TCRdb table lists in-frame clones only, not all of them. The sample data list roughly 53,000 clones. The sample consisted of CD4+ T cells from blood, taken before the transplant. The receptors stem from a human donor who received a combined kidney and bone marrow transplant.

A word on this clone: The CDR3 end falls 3 residues outside the read, so it is completed with the germline J gene. The chain has TRBV4-2 and TRBJ2-3, with TRBD2 matching over 16 bases. The CDR3 covers 18 residues. V lost 4 bases and J lost 0; bases outside the gene matches: 4. Germline lookup yields CDR1 LGHNA and CDR2 YNFKEQ. The CDR3 protein is CASSPGLAGGLSTDTQYF. CDR3 bases read: TGTGCCAGCAGCCCGGGACTAGCGGGGGGGCTTAGCACAGATACG.

The sequenced part of the CDR3 DNA is TGTGCCAGCAGTGAACTGGGACACCTCTCCTACGAG. Translated: CASSELGHLSYE. The complete CDR3 sequence is CASSELGHLSYEQYF. This sequence joins TRBV6-1 and TRBJ2-7; TRBD1 might be the D (6 bases). The read ends 3 residues shy of where the CDR3 ends; the end is completed using the germline J gene. Germline V gene data show CDR1 as MNHNS and CDR2 as SASEGT. Trimming pared 2 bases from V and 0 bases from J, leaving 11 bases between. The CDR3 is made up of 15 amino acids.

Comment on this clone: The CDR3 goes on 3 residues after the read ends, and that part is filled in from the germline J gene. The rearrangement links TRBV2 to TRBJ2-3; no clear D. Deletions cut 4 bases from V and 3 bases from J, with 8 bases between. This CDR3 is 13 amino acids long. In germline, CDR1 is SNHLY, CDR2 FYNNEI. The sequenced part of the CDR3 DNA is TGTGCCAGCAGTGCAGGAGAGACAGATACG. It specifies CASSAGETDT. The full CDR3 is CASSAGETDTQYF.

Comment on this clone: Coverage ceases 3 residues before the CDR3 finishes, and the germline J gene fills in the end. The chain links TRBV7-2 to TRBJ1-3; D is unresolved. Trimming stripped 5 bases from V and 2 bases from J, with 13 bases between. This CDR3 comprises 15 residues. From germline, CDR1 is SGHTA and CDR2 FQGNSA. The CDR3 protein is CASSRDSSPGNTIYF. The part of the CDR3 DNA that was read is TGTGCCAGCAGCCGAGACTCAAGCCCTGGAAACACC.

Comments on this clone: The read ends 3 residues early relative to the CDR3; the germline J gene fills the gap. This chain uses TRBV5-1 with TRBJ2-2; D possibly corresponds to TRBD1 (6 bases). Trimming took 5 bases from V and 0 from J, leaving 11 bases between them. The germline V gene encodes CDR1 SGHRS and CDR2 YFSETQ. This CDR3 has 15 residues. Incomplete CDR3 DNA: TGCGCCAGCAGTACGGGACACCCGAACACCGGGGAG. Translating gives CASSTGHPNTGE. The full CDR3 is CASSTGHPNTGELFF.

Regarding this clone: Read data end 3 residues before the CDR3 end; the end is taken from the germline J gene. V is TRBV7-2 and J is TRBJ2-3, with 7 bases identical to TRBD2. This CDR3 comprises 16 residues. Germline V gene data show CDR1 as SGHTA and CDR2 as FQGNSA. V shed 0 bases, J shed 0 bases, and the junction held 3 bases outside the gene matches. The CDR3 is CASSLAWGGSTDTQYF. The CDR3 bases that were read are TGTGCCAGCAGCTTAGCTTGGGGGGGGAGCACAGATACG.

On this clone: The read falls 3 residues short of the CDR3 end, and the missing part is taken from the germline J gene. The chain is built from TRBV18 and TRBJ1-5, with TRBD1 matching over 9 bases. CDR1 and CDR2 from the germline V gene are KGHSH and LQKENI. The CDR3 has 13 amino acids. The CDR3 loop reads CASSPGTGRPQHF. CDR3 DNA, as far as it was read: TGTGCCAGCTCACCAGGGACAGGGAGACCC.

In the case of this clone: The read terminates 3 residues before the CDR3 end, so the remaining end is supplied by the germline J gene. V gene TRBV5-6 combines with J gene TRBJ1-1; D is undetermined. Trimming shortened V by 3 bases and J by 5 bases, and 5 bases separated the two germline ends. The CDR3 loop spans 11 amino acids. CDR1 SGHDT and CDR2 YYEEEE come from the germline V gene. The DNA read from the CDR3 is TGTGCCAGCAGCTCCCAAACTGAA. Translating it yields CASSSQTE. The full CDR3 reads CASSSQTEAFF.

On this clone: The read falls 3 residues short of the CDR3 end, and the missing part is taken from the germline J gene. V gene TRBV19 combines with J gene TRBJ2-3; maybe TRBD2 (6 bases). The CDR3 is 14 amino acids. V lost 3 bases, J lost 2 bases, and 9 bases lay in between. From germline, CDR1 is LNHDA and CDR2 SQIVND (reference sequence). The CDR3 DNA, read in part, is TGTGCCAGTAGTATGGGACTTCCCACAGATACG. It yields the protein CASSMGLPTDT. The CDR3 reads in full as CASSMGLPTDTQYF.

Comment on this clone: Read coverage stops 3 residues before the CDR3 terminus; the germline J gene supplies the remainder. The V gene is TRBV2, the J gene TRBJ2-2; tentative D call: TRBD2 (5 bases). The germline V gene has CDR1 SNHLY and CDR2 FYNNEI. Trimming took 5 bases from V and 4 from J, leaving 11 bases between them. The CDR3 loop spans 14 amino acids. The CDR3 loop is CASSRGVVTGELFF. The CDR3 bases that were read are TGTGCCAGCAGTCGGGGAGTGGTCACCGGGGAG. The full variable domain, with the rest looked up from reference TRBV2 and TRBJ2-2, is EPEVTQTPSHQVTQMGQEVILRCVPISNHLYFYWYRQILGQKVEFLVSFYNNEISEKSEIFDDQFSVERPDGSNFTLKIRSTKLEDSAMYFCASSRGVVTGELFFGEGSRLTVL.

About this clone itself: The CDR3 is cut off 3 residues early in the read; its end comes from the germline J gene. The J gene is TRBJ1-1, the V gene TRBV5-1; 7 bases fit TRBD1. This CDR3 region has 15 residues. Germline loops: CDR1 SGHRS, CDR2 YFSETQ. Trimming at V came to 4 bases and at J to 4 bases, leaving 10 bases not matched to a gene. CDR3 amino acids: CASSPGGRLGTEAFF. CDR3 bases read: TGCGCCAGCAGCCCAGGGGGGAGGTTGGGCACTGAA.

On this clone itself: Read sequence stops 3 residues before the CDR3 end, and the germline J gene provides the missing end. The V call is TRBV13, the J call TRBJ2-3; D is uncertain. CDR1 and CDR2 (germline): PRHDT, FYEKMQ (reference sequence). The CDR3 totals 15 residues. V was shortened by 3 bases and J by 4 bases, with 14 bases between the two germline ends. Partial CDR3 DNA: TGTGCCAGCAGCTTCTCTGGCCTACAGCCAGATACG. Amino acid sequence: CASSFSGLQPDT. In full, the CDR3 is CASSFSGLQPDTQYF.

The sequenced part of the CDR3 DNA is TGTGCCAGCTCACCATCGTCCTACGAG. Translation gives CASSPSSYE. The entire CDR3 protein is CASSPSSYEQYF. The chain uses TRBV18 and TRBJ2-7, with unresolved D. Read sequence stops 3 residues before the CDR3 end, and the germline J gene provides the missing end. Between the trimmed V and J ends, which lost 2 bases and 1 base, there was a span of 3 bases. The germline V gene encodes CDR1 KGHSH and CDR2 LQKENI. This CDR3 comprises 12 residues.

Details on this clone: The read falls 3 residues short of the CDR3 end, and the missing part is taken from the germline J gene. This chain uses TRBV19 with TRBJ2-3; either TRBD1 or TRBD2 may fit D (5 bases each). The CDR3 contains 17 residues. V lost 5 bases and J lost 4, with 22 bases in between. Per the germline V gene, CDR1 is LNHDA and CDR2 is SQIVND (reference sequence). The CDR3 bases that were read are TGTGCCAGTAGTCCCCGTAGTGGGGCGGCGGAGGCAGATACG. Its translation is CASSPRSGAAEADT. The entire CDR3 sequence reads CASSPRSGAAEADTQYF.

To note about this clone: The CDR3 extends 3 residues past the end of the read, so its final part is completed from the germline J gene. The chain couples TRBV7-2 to TRBJ1-2; TRBD1 matches 8 bases. The CDR3 covers 15 residues. With V trimmed by 3 bases and J by 7 bases, 10 bases remained unmatched. CDR1 and CDR2 from the germline V gene are SGHTA and FQGNSA. The CDR3 bases that were read are TGTGCCAGCAGCTTGAGCGGGCAGGGGGCCCGTGGC. This codes for CASSLSGQGARG. The entire CDR3 protein is CASSLSGQGARGYTF. The complete variable domain, with remaining parts taken from reference TRBV7-2 and TRBJ1-2, reads GAGVSQSPSNKVTEKGKDVELRCDPISGHTALYWYRQSLGQGLEFLIYFQGNSAPDKSGLPSDRFSAERTGGSVSTLTIQRTQQEDSAVYLCASSLSGQGARGYTFGSGTRLTVV.

The CDR3: CSAKTGGNTGELFF. The CDR3 DNA, read in part, is TGCAGTGCTAAGACAGGGGGCAACACCGGGGAG. The rearrangement uses TRBV20-1 and TRBJ2-2, with 10 bases identical to TRBD1. The read ends 3 residues shy of where the CDR3 ends; the end is completed using the germline J gene. The CDR3 sequence is 14 residues long. V lost 4 bases and J lost 2; bases outside the gene matches: 1. Germline CDR1 and CDR2: DFQATT and SNEGSKA (reference sequence).

As to this clone: The CDR3 end is not reached by the read, which stops 3 residues before it; the germline J gene fills it in. The chain has TRBV5-1 and TRBJ1-2; TRBD1 matches 9 bases. The CDR3 covers 16 residues. Looked up from germline, CDR1 is SGHRS and CDR2 is YFSETQ. V dropped 4 bases and J dropped 7; count of bases not matched to a gene: 14. The CDR3 DNA, read in part, is TGCGCCAGCAGCCCGGGGACAGGGAAAAGCTTTGGTGGC. Its protein is CASSPGTGKSFGG. The entire CDR3 sequence reads CASSPGTGKSFGGYTF.

A note on this clone: The read is 3 residues too short to cover the CDR3 end, so that end is filled in from the germline J gene. This rearrangement joins TRBV11-2 to TRBJ1-1; perhaps TRBD1 as D (5 bases). CDR1 and CDR2 from the germline V gene are SGHAT and FQNNGV. V was clipped by 2 bases and J by 4 bases, with 14 bases between them. The CDR3 covers 15 residues. This CDR3 is CASSLPARQSTEAFF. CDR3 DNA (partial): TGTGCCAGCAGCTTACCGGCCAGACAGAGCACTGAA.